A single T cell receptor beta chain is shown here with its context. This entry belongs to a study of T cells in tuberculosis. Whole-study context: T cells were selected with CD1B tetramers loaded with glucose monomycolate. This South African cohort compared adolescents with or without latent tuberculosis against adults with active tuberculosis.

Germline CDR1 is MGHDK and CDR2 is SYGVNS. The CDR3 loop spans 12 amino acids. Trimming stripped 3 bases from V and 5 bases from J, with 5 bases between. Profiling relied on immunoSEQ multiplex PCR, and the TCRdb table lists in-frame clones only, not all of them. Of around 38,000 clones in the sample, nearly 95% are singletons; the top ten hold 6% to 7.5%. The TCR originated in a donor aged 5 to 30 with latent tuberculosis or without tuberculosis infection. The chain recombines TRBV25-1 with TRBJ2-1; D remains ambiguous. The specimen sequenced was PBMCs. CDR3 sequence (DNA): TGTGCCAGCAGTGATCCAAACAATGAGCAGTTCTTC. It specifies CASSDPNNEQFF.